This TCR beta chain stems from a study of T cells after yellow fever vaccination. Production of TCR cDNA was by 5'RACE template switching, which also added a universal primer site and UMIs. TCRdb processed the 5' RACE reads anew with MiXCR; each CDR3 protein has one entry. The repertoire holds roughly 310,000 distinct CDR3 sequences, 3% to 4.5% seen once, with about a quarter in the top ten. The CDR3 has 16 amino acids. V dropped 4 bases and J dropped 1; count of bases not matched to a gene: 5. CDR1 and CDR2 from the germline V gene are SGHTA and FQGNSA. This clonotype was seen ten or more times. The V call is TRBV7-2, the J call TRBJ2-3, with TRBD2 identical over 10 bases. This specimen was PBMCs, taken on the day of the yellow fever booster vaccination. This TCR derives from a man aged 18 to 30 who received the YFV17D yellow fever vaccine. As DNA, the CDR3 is TGTGCCAGCAGCTGGAAAAGCGGGGGGGGCACAGATACGCAGTATTTT. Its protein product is CASSWKSGGGTDTQYF.